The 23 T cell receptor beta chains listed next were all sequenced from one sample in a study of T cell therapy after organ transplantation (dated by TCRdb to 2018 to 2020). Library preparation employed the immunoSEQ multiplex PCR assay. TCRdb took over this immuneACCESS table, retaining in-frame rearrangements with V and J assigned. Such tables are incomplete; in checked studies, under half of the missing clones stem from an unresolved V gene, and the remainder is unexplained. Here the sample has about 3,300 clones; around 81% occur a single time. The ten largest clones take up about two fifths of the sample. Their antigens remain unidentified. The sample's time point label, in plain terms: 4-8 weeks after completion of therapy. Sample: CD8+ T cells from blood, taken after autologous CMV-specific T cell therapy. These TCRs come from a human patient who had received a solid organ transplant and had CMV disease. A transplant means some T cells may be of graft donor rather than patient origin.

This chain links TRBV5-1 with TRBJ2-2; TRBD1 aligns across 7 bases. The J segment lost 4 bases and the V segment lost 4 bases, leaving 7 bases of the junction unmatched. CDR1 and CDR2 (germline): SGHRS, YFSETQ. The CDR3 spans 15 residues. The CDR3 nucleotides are TGCGCCAGCAGCATAGGACAGGACTTCACCGGGGAGCTGTTTTTT. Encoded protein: CASSIGQDFTGELFF.

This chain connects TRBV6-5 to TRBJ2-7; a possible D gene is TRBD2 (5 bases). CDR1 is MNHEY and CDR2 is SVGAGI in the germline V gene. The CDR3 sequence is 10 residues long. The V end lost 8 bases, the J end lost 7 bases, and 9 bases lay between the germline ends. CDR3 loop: CASPPGEQYF. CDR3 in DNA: TGTGCCAGCCCCCCGGGGGAGCAGTACTTC.

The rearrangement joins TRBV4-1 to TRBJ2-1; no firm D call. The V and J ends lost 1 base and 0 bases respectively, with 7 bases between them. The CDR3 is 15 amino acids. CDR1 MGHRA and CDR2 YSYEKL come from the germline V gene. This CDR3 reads CASSQGRSSYNEQFF. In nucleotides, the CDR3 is TGCGCCAGCAGCCAAGGTCGGAGCTCCTACAATGAGCAGTTCTTC.

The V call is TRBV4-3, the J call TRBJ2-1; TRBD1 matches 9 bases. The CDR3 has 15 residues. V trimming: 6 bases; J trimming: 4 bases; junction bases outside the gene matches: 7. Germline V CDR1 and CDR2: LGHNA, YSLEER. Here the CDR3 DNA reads TGCGCCAGCAGTGTCGGGACAGGGCAATACAATGAGCAGTTCTTC. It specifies CASSVGTGQYNEQFF.

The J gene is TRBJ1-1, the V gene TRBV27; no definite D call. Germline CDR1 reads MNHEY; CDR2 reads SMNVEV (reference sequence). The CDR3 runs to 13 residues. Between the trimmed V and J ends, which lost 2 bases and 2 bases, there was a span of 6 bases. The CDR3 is CASSLNGNTEAFF. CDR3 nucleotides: TGTGCCAGCAGTTTAAACGGCAACACTGAAGCTTTCTTT.

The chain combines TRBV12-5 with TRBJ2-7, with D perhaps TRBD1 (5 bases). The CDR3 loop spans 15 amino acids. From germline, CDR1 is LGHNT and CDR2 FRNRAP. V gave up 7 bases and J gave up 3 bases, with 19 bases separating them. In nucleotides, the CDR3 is TGTGCTAGTGCCCTAGGGCAAGGGGTTTTCTACGAGCAGTACTTC. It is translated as CASALGQGVFYEQYF.

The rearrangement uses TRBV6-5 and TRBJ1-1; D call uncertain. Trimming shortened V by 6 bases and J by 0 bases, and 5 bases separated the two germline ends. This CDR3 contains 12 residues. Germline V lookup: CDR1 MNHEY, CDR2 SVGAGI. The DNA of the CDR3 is TGTGCCAGCAGGACATTGAACACTGAAGCTTTCTTT. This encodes CASRTLNTEAFF.

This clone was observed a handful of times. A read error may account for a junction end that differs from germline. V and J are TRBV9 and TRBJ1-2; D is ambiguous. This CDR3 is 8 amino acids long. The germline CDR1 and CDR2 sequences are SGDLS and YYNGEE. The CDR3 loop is CASSVSSF. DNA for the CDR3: TGTGCCAGCTCCGTCTCCTCCTTC.

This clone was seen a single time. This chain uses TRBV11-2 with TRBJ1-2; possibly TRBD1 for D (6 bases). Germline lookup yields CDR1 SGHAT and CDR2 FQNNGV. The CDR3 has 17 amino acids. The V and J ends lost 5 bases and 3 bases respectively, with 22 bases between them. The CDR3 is CASSPLETGSKDYGYTF. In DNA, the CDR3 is TGTGCCAGCAGCCCGCTCGAAACAGGGTCCAAGGACTATGGCTACACCTTC.

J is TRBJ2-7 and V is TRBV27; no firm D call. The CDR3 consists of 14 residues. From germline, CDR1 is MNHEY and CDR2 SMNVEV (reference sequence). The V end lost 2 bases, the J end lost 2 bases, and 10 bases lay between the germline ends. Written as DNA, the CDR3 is TGTGCCAGCAGTTTACTCGACGGGCCCTACGAGCAGTACTTC. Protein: CASSLLDGPYEQYF.

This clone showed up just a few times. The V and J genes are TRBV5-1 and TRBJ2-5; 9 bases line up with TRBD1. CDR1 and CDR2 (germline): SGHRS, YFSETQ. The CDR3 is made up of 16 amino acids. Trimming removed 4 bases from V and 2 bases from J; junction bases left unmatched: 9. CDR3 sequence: CASSAPGQGSQETQYF. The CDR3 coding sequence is TGCGCCAGCAGCGCTCCGGGACAGGGTTCTCAAGAGACCCAGTACTTC.

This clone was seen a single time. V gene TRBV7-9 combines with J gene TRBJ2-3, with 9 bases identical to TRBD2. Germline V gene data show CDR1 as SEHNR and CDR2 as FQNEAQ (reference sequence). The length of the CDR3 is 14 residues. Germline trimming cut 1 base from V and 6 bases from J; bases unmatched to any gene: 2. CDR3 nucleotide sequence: TGTGCCAGCAGCTTAGGGCTAGCGGGGGATACGCAGTATTTT. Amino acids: CASSLGLAGDTQYF.

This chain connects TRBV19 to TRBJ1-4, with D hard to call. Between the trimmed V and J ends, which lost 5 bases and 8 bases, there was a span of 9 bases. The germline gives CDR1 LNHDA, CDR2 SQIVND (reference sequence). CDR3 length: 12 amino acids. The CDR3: CASSLVREKLFF. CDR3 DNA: TGTGCCAGTAGTCTTGTCCGGGAAAAACTGTTTTTT.

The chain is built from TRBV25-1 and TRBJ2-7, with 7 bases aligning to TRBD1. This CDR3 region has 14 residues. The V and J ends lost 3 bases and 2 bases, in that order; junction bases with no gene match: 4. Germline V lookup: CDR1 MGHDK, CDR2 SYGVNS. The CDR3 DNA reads TGTGCCAGCAGTGACACCGGGACAGCCTACGAGCAGTACTTC. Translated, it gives CASSDTGTAYEQYF.

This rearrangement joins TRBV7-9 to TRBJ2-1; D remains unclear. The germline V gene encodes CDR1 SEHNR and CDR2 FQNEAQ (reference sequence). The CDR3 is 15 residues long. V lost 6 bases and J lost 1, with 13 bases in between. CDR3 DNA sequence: TGTGCCAGCAGTTTGGCCGAAGGGTCCTACAATGAGCAGTTCTTC. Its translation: CASSLAEGSYNEQFF. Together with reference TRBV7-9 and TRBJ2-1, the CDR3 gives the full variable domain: DTGVSQNPRHKITKRGQNVTFRCDPISEHNRLYWYRQTLGQGPEFLTYFQNEAQLEKSRLLSDRFSAERPKGSFSTLEIQRTEQGDSAMYLCASSLAEGSYNEQFFGPGTRLTVL.

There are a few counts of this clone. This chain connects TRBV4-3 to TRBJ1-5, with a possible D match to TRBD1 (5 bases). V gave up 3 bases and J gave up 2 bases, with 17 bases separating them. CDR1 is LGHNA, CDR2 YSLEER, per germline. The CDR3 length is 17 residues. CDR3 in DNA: TGCGCCAGCAGCCAGGATTTTCCCGGGACGGGCAATCAGCCCCAGCATTTT. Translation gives CASSQDFPGTGNQPQHF.

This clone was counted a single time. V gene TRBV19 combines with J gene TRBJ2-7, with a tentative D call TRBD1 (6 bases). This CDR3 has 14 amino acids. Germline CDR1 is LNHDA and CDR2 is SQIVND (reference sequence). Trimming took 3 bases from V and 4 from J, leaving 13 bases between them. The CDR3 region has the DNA TGTGCCAGTAGTATCCAACAGGGTACATACGAGCAGTACTTC. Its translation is CASSIQQGTYEQYF.

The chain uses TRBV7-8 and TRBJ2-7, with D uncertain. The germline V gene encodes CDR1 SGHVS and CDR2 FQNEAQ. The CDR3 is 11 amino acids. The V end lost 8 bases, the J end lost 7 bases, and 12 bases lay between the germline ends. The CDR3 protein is CASFHTGEQYF. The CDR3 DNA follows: TGTGCCAGCTTCCACACCGGGGAGCAGTACTTC.

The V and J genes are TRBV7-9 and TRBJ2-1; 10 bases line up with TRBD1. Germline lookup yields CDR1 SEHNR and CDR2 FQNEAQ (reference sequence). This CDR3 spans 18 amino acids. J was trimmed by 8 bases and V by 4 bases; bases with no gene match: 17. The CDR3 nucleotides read TGTGCCAGCAGCTCTGGACAACCCGACAGGGGGCGCAGGGATGAGCAGTTCTTC. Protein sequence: CASSSGQPDRGRRDEQFF. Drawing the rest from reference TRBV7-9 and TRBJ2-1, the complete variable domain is DTGVSQNPRHKITKRGQNVTFRCDPISEHNRLYWYRQTLGQGPEFLTYFQNEAQLEKSRLLSDRFSAERPKGSFSTLEIQRTEQGDSAMYLCASSSGQPDRGRRDEQFFGPGTRLTVL.

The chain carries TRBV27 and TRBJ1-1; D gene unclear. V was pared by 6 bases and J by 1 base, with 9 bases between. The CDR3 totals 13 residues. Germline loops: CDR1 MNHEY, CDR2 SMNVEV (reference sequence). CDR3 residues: CASRLEPNTEAFF. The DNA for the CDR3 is TGTGCCAGCAGGCTCGAACCGAACACTGAAGCTTTCTTT.

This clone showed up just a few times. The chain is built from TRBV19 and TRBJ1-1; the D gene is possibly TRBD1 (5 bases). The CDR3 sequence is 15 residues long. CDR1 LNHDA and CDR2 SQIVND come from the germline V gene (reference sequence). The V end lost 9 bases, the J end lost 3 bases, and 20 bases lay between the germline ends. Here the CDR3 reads CARYLQDSTHTEAFF. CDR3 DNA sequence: TGTGCCAGATATTTACAGGACTCCACGCACACTGAAGCTTTCTTT.

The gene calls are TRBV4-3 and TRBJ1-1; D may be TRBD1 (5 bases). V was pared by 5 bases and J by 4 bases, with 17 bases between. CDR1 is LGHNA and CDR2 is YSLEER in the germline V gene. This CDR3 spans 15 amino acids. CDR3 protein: CASSFGASGFTEAFF. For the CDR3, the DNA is TGCGCCAGCAGCTTCGGGGCTTCGGGCTTCACTGAAGCTTTCTTT.

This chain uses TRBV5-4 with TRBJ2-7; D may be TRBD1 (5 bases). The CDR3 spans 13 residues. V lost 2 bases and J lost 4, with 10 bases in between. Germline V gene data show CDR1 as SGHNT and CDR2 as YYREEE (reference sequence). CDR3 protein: CASSFQGTYEQYF. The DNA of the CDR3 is TGTGCCAGCAGCTTCCAGGGAACATACGAGCAGTACTTC.